This T cell receptor (beta chain) was captured in a study of low-dose radiotherapy and immunotherapy resistance in tumors. The overall study: Over 26 weeks, cohort 2 got 1 Gy every two weeks, reaching 13 Gy. Administration of intravenous cyclophosphamide at 200 mg/m2 took place every two weeks, one day before radiation and immunotherapy.

CDR3 length equals 16 residues. Trimming stripped 5 bases from V and 4 bases from J, with 19 bases between. CDR1 is ENHRY and CDR2 is SYGVKD in the germline V gene. Noted time point: after trial treatment. Treatment reported: LDRT plus nivolumab, ipilimumab, low-dose cyclophosphamide and aspirin (RACIN trial). Each donor was administered nivolumab, ipilimumab, aspirin, low-dose cyclophosphamide and low-dose radiotherapy. Each patient who was eligible had an advanced solid tumor with no tumor-infiltrating lymphocytes. Concerning this clonotype: A far larger clone is off by one base, so a read error is likely.

TRAV- and TRBV-specific primers were used for first-strand cDNA, which covered alpha and beta chains. With a constant-region primer and a V-primer adapter, TCRs were subjected to roughly 18 PCR cycles of amplification. TCRdb independently ran MiXCR on the reads; one entry per CDR3 protein. In the table there are 35,000 to 50,000 distinct CDR3 sequences, around 25% of which are singletons. This TCR came from a male donor with prostate cancer. The chain combines TRBV10-3 with TRBJ2-3, with a tentative D call TRBD1 (5 bases). The sequencing here drew on PBMCs, taken after low-dose radiotherapy plus immunotherapy. The CDR3 sequence: CAISSGVGAVADTQYF. CDR3 coding DNA: TGTGCCATCAGTTCTGGGGTAGGGGCTGTTGCAGATACGCAGTATTTT.